The source of this T cell receptor (beta chain) is a study of beta chain features in type 1 diabetes. About the study: There was similarity between patients and healthy donors in age, gender and cell yields. Study-level results: VDJ junctions sequenced from type 1 diabetes patients showed fewer insertions and more deletions. The study found that naive, central memory and Treg TCRB repertoires appeared more similar in patients than in healthy donors. Shorter TCRB CDR3s, moderately but significantly so, were found in Type 1 diabetes patients in all four CD4+ subsets.

The CDR3 runs 14 residues. Germline V gives CDR1 MNHNY, CDR2 SVGAGI (reference sequence). Trimming removed 0 bases from V and 5 bases from J, with 11 bases in between. TCRB transcripts that were expressed got sequenced, as all of the isolated RNA had been reverse transcribed. Average reads for naive, central memory and regulatory T cell samples were about 3.57 million. TCRdb keeps only in-frame clones here, not all; method: immunoSEQ multiplex PCR. Among fewer than 450,000 clones listed, approximately 13% were seen once. This clone appeared a few times. Its antigen is as yet unknown. The receptor was isolated from a young woman with type 1 diabetes. The V call is TRBV6-6, the J call TRBJ2-7; D might be TRBD2 (6 bases). The sample taken for sequencing was naive CD4+ T cells from blood. Here the CDR3 reads CASSYSRRGDEQYV. The CDR3, as DNA: TGTGCCAGCAGTTACTCGCGACGCGGGGACGAGCAGTACGTC.